This TCR beta chain is from a study of blood T cell repertoires in COVID-19. Turning to the study itself: The United States, Italy and Spain supplied acute and convalescent COVID-19 samples. The cDNA or gDNA used as material had been derived from T cells, B-cell-depleted T cells, or PBMCs.

The V end lost 2 bases, the J end lost 6 bases, and 16 bases lay between the germline ends. This CDR3 is 16 amino acids long. Germline V lookup: CDR1 SGHAT, CDR2 FQNNGV. Profiled with immunoSEQ multiplex PCR; TCRdb holds only in-frame clones, not every one. The sample records hundreds of thousands of clones, roughly 85% being singletons. The sample comprised peripheral blood. This clonotype was sampled from a young woman who had recovered from COVID-19. This sequence joins TRBV11-2 and TRBJ2-2; D unclear. CDR3 coding DNA: TGTGCCAGCAGCTTACTGCGGCCTAAGCCCCCCGGGGAGCTGTTTTTT. Translated: CASSLLRPKPPGELFF.